The 10 T cell receptor beta chains given below trace back to one sample, sequenced in a study of vaccination and CD4 T cells after COVID-19. TCRdb fed the PCR reads into MiXCR, producing one record per CDR3 protein. This table has more than 35,000 distinct CDR3 sequences, more than 30% appearing once. Time point of the sample: late sampling 161 to 241 days after vaccination in three convalescent patients. This sample comprised CD4+ T cells from blood, obtained about 7 months after SARS-CoV-2 vaccination. The receptor source for this set is a human donor who had recovered from COVID-19.

The rearrangement joins TRBV27 to TRBJ2-1; 7 bases are shared with TRBD1. There are 15 residues in the CDR3. Germline CDR1 MNHEY, CDR2 SMNVEV (reference sequence). With 6 bases clipped from V and 6 bases from J, the junction kept 11 bases outside the gene matches. The CDR3 DNA is TGTGCCAGCAGGCTAGGGGGCGCACGTTCCAATGAGCAGTTCTTC. The encoded protein is CASRLGGARSNEQFF.

This clonotype has more than one count but fewer than ten. The chain joins TRBV7-2 to TRBJ2-2; 10 bases match TRBD2. The CDR3 loop spans 17 amino acids. Looked up from germline, CDR1 is SGHTA and CDR2 is FQGNSA. Trimming cost V 5 bases and J 4 bases; bases outside gene matches: 10. Written as DNA, the CDR3 is TGTGCCAGCAGCCTTATCAGCGGGAGGGTTAGCACCGGGGAGCTGTTTTTT. It codes for CASSLISGRVSTGELFF.

A note on this clonotype: The junction shows a germline mismatch at one end, possibly a read error. This sequence joins TRBV27 and TRBJ2-2; possibly TRBD2 for D (5 bases). CDR1 is MNHEY and CDR2 is SMNVEV in the germline V gene (reference sequence). The CDR3 has 18 residues. The CDR3 is CASSYSLGRLANTGKLFF. The DNA for the CDR3 is TGTGCCAGCAGTTACTCCCTTGGCAGATTAGCGAACACCGGGAAGCTGTTTTTT.

The table lists this clonotype with a few counts. The chain links TRBV7-9 to TRBJ1-1; D gene ambiguous. The V and J ends lost 3 bases and 4 bases respectively, with 9 bases between them. Germline values: CDR1 SEHNR, CDR2 FQNEAQ (reference sequence). The length of the CDR3 is 13 residues. CDR3 DNA sequence: TGTGCCAGCAGCTTGGGGTCCGGCACTGAAGCTTTCTTT. Translation: CASSLGSGTEAFF.

The chain combines TRBV28 with TRBJ2-1; possibly TRBD1 for D (6 bases). V was trimmed by 5 bases and J by 6 bases, leaving 23 bases between them. The V gene's germline CDR1 is MDHEN and CDR2 SYDVKM. The CDR3 covers 17 residues. The CDR3 nucleotides are TGTGCCAGCAGTCACCTTCGGACGAGGGGGACGACCAATGAGCAGTTCTTC. Amino acids: CASSHLRTRGTTNEQFF. Together with reference TRBV28 and TRBJ2-1, the CDR3 gives the full variable domain: DVKVTQSSRYLVKRTGEKVFLECVQDMDHENMFWYRQDPGLGLRLIYFSYDVKMKEKGDIPEGYSVSREKKERFSLILESASTNQTSMYLCASSHLRTRGTTNEQFFGPGTRLTVL.

The CDR3 bases are TGCAGTGCTAGAGACAGGGCCCAAGAGACCCAGTACTTC. Amino acid sequence: CSARDRAQETQYF. The rearrangement links TRBV20-1 to TRBJ2-5; TRBD1 might be the D (5 bases). There are 13 residues in the CDR3. Germline V gene data show CDR1 as DFQATT and CDR2 as SNEGSKA (reference sequence). V was pared by 0 bases and J by 1 base, with 6 bases between.

V gene TRBV6-1 combines with J gene TRBJ2-7; D remains ambiguous. V was shortened by 4 bases and J by 7 bases, with 20 bases between the two germline ends. CDR3 length equals 15 residues. Germline lookup yields CDR1 MNHNS and CDR2 SASEGT. The CDR3 is CASSGIRTPSGEQYF. As DNA, the CDR3 is TGTGCCAGCAGTGGCATCCGGACCCCGTCTGGGGAGCAGTACTTC.

The chain links TRBV18 to TRBJ2-5; 8 bases align to TRBD2. The junction had 9 bases not matched to a gene; V was cut back by 5 bases and J by 4 bases. Germline CDR1 is KGHSH and CDR2 is LQKENI. The CDR3 runs to 15 residues. The CDR3 DNA sequence: TGTGCCAGCTCAACGGCCCGGGGGGGAGGAGAGACCCAGTACTTC. It codes for CASSTARGGGETQYF.

This sequence joins TRBV6-1 and TRBJ2-4; 8 nucleotides match TRBD2. The ends lost 2 bases at V and 7 bases at J; junction bases unmatched: 10. Germline V gene data show CDR1 as MNHNS and CDR2 as SASEGT. CDR3 length: 16 amino acids. The chain's CDR3 is CASSELVGLGENIQYF. CDR3 in DNA: TGTGCCAGCAGTGAATTAGTGGGACTAGGGGAGAACATTCAGTACTTC.

The rearrangement uses TRBV20-1 and TRBJ2-7; 15 nucleotides line up with TRBD2. The V gene's germline CDR1 is DFQATT and CDR2 SNEGSKA (reference sequence). The CDR3 extends over 20 amino acids. Trimming took 3 bases from V and 4 from J; bases not matched to a gene: 19. CDR3: CSASPASGLAGGPSPYEQYF. DNA of the CDR3: TGCAGTGCTAGCCCCGCTTCCGGACTAGCGGGAGGGCCTTCCCCTTACGAGCAGTACTTC.